Below are 20 T cell receptor beta chains sequenced from a single sample in a study of shared clonotypes between healthy human individuals. Some clones are missing from TCRdb's copy, which holds only in-frame ones; the method was immunoSEQ multiplex PCR. The table includes 2 million to 2.5 million clones, over 85% detected once. The specimen was naive CD4+ T cells from PBMCs. Specified subset: CD45RA+ positively selected. The receptor set was obtained from a man aged 18 to 29 in good health. Some clones in this sample may be carry-over from other donors' samples.

About this clone itself: Other DNA variants within this sample encode the same CDR3. The chain has TRBV7-9 and TRBJ2-7, with 7 bases matching TRBD2. V dropped 5 bases and J dropped 1; count of bases not matched to a gene: 2. The germline V gene has CDR1 SEHNR and CDR2 FQNEAQ (reference sequence). This CDR3 spans 13 amino acids. CDR3 in amino acids: CASSPGGSYEQYF. The CDR3 DNA reads as TGTGCCAGCAGCCCGGGAGGATCCTACGAGCAGTACTTC.

The chain joins TRBV7-2 to TRBJ1-5, with D unclear. From germline, CDR1 is SGHTA and CDR2 FQGNSA. V lost 7 bases to trimming and J lost 4 bases, with 17 bases between them. The CDR3 length is 15 residues. The CDR3 loop reads CASTIRDGKNQPQHF. In nucleotides, the CDR3 is TGTGCCAGCACCATACGAGACGGAAAAAATCAGCCCCAGCATTTT.

This clone has just one count. The rearrangement uses TRBV5-6 and TRBJ2-3; 10 bases map to TRBD2. From germline, CDR1 is SGHDT and CDR2 YYEEEE. The CDR3 runs to 15 residues. J lost 1 base, V lost 4 bases, and 3 bases had no gene match. CDR3 sequence: CASSRLAGRTDTQYF. CDR3 DNA: TGTGCCAGCAGCCGACTAGCGGGTCGCACAGATACGCAGTATTTT.

The chain combines TRBV29-1 with TRBJ2-1; the match to TRBD2 covers 7 bases. Trimming cost V 4 bases and J 9 bases; bases outside gene matches: 3. Looked up from germline, CDR1 is SQVTM and CDR2 is ANQGSEA. The CDR3 covers 11 residues. CDR3 DNA sequence: TGCAGCGTTGCCTCGGGGGGTGAGCAGTTCTTC. This encodes CSVASGGEQFF.

V and J are TRBV5-6 and TRBJ2-4, with 10 nucleotides matching TRBD2. V lost 4 bases to trimming and J lost 8 bases; unmatched junction nucleotides: 6. CDR1 SGHDT and CDR2 YYEEEE come from the germline V gene. The CDR3 sequence is 14 residues long. CDR3 protein: CASSDGLAVDIQYF. The CDR3 region has the DNA TGTGCCAGCAGCGACGGACTAGCGGTCGACATTCAGTACTTC.

This rearrangement joins TRBV5-1 to TRBJ1-2, with 7 nucleotides matching TRBD1. Germline values: CDR1 SGHRS, CDR2 YFSETQ. The CDR3 is made up of 14 amino acids. The V segment lost 3 bases and the J segment 4 bases; nucleotides outside the gene matches: 6. The CDR3 region is CASSSLTGSYGYTF. CDR3 sequence (DNA): TGCGCCAGCAGCTCCCTGACAGGGAGCTATGGCTACACCTTC.

The rearrangement joins TRBV28 to TRBJ1-2; 8 bases are shared with TRBD1. With 3 bases clipped from V and 8 bases from J, the junction kept 11 bases outside the gene matches. The CDR3 contains 15 residues. Germline V gene data show CDR1 as MDHEN and CDR2 as SYDVKM. CDR3 loop: CASSFGATGAEGYTF. CDR3 bases: TGTGCCAGCAGTTTCGGGGCGACAGGGGCGGAAGGCTACACCTTC.

The J gene is TRBJ1-2, the V gene TRBV6-1; D is unclear. The V end was cut by 6 bases, the J end by 0 bases, with 5 bases between. CDR3 length: 12 residues. Germline assignment: CDR1 MNHNS and CDR2 SASEGT. The CDR3: CASSPTNYGYTF. The DNA for the CDR3 is TGTGCCAGCAGCCCGACTAACTATGGCTACACCTTC.

About this clone itself: Other DNA sequences of this sample code for an identical CDR3. The chain has TRBV28 and TRBJ2-2, with D unresolved. V was pared by 2 bases and J by 1 base, with 5 bases between. Germline lookup yields CDR1 MDHEN and CDR2 SYDVKM. This CDR3 has 14 residues. The CDR3 DNA reads as TGTGCCAGCAGTTTAGGGCAGAACACCGGGGAGCTGTTTTTT. It yields the protein CASSLGQNTGELFF.

This clone was seen a single time. The chain employs TRBV7-8 and TRBJ2-5, with D possibly being TRBD2 (6 bases). Trimming shortened V by 0 bases and J by 5 bases, and 10 bases separated the two germline ends. The germline V gene has CDR1 SGHVS and CDR2 FQNEAQ. The CDR3 runs 14 residues. For the CDR3, the DNA is TGTGCCAGCAGCTTAGCAGCAGGGAGGGAGACCCAGTACTTC. Encoded protein: CASSLAAGRETQYF.

With regard to this clone: The identical CDR3 is also encoded by other nucleotide sequences in the sample. V and J are TRBV20-1 and TRBJ1-1; D call uncertain. This CDR3 contains 10 residues. Germline CDR1 is DFQATT and CDR2 is SNEGSKA (reference sequence). Trimming took off 5 bases at V and 6 bases at J, with 7 bases between the two ends. The CDR3 here is CSAPRAEAFF. The CDR3, as DNA: TGCAGTGCTCCTAGGGCTGAAGCTTTCTTT.

On this clone: This specimen includes other DNA sequences encoding the same CDR3. This chain uses TRBV5-1 with TRBJ2-5; no clear D gene. V was shortened by 0 bases and J by 5 bases, with 5 bases between the two germline ends. The CDR3 is 12 residues long. Germline CDR1 is SGHRS and CDR2 is YFSETQ. CDR3 sequence (DNA): TGCGCCAGCAGCTTGGACCTGGAGACCCAGTACTTC. Translating gives CASSLDLETQYF.

The genes are TRBV5-4 and TRBJ2-7; D is possibly TRBD1 (6 bases). The V and J ends lost 3 bases and 5 bases respectively, with 15 bases between them. CDR3 length: 14 amino acids. Germline V gene lookup returns CDR1 SGHNT and CDR2 YYREEE (reference sequence). The DNA of the CDR3 is TGTGCCAGCAGCTCCCGGGACATAAGCGACGAGCAGTACTTC. Its translation: CASSSRDISDEQYF.

The gene calls are TRBV11-2 and TRBJ2-7; no clear D gene. Per the germline V gene, CDR1 is SGHAT and CDR2 is FQNNGV. CDR3 length: 13 amino acids. Trimming took 0 bases from V and 3 from J, leaving 6 bases between them. The CDR3 protein is CASSLEAGYEQYF. CDR3 in DNA: TGTGCCAGCAGCTTAGAGGCAGGCTACGAGCAGTACTTC.

The V and J genes are TRBV7-8 and TRBJ1-2, with TRBD1 identical over 10 bases. CDR1 and CDR2 (germline): SGHVS, FQNEAQ. This CDR3 has 15 residues. V gave up 5 bases and J gave up 4 bases; unmatched junction bases: 7. The CDR3 DNA reads as TGTGCCAGCAGCAACAGGACAGGGGGTGTCTATGGCTACACCTTC. This gives the protein CASSNRTGGVYGYTF.

Note on this clone: One end of the junction is discordant with germline, which a read error may explain. This chain joins TRBV6-6 and TRBJ2-5, with 7 bases lining up with TRBD2. This CDR3 has 16 residues. Per the germline V gene, CDR1 is MNHNY and CDR2 is SVGAGI (reference sequence). The CDR3 bases are TGTGCCAGCAGTCCACCCCGAGATAGCGGGCAAGGTGGAGGGGACTTC. Translating it yields CASSPPRDSGQGGGDF.

The V gene is TRBV13, the J gene TRBJ2-1; the match to TRBD2 covers 7 bases. Losses at the gene ends were 5 bases for V and 4 bases for J; bases not matched to a gene: 8. Germline V gene lookup returns CDR1 PRHDT and CDR2 FYEKMQ (reference sequence). CDR3 size: 15 residues. The CDR3 spells CASSQRGRRYNEQFF. The CDR3 DNA is TGTGCCAGCAGCCAGCGGGGACGCCGTTACAATGAGCAGTTCTTC.

CDR3 amino acids: CASSQDYGDGYTF. For the CDR3, the DNA is TGCGCCAGCAGCCAAGACTACGGTGATGGCTACACCTTC. The chain joins TRBV4-1 to TRBJ1-2; D ambiguous. The CDR3 is 13 residues long. Germline assignment: CDR1 MGHRA and CDR2 YSYEKL. Between the trimmed V and J ends, which lost 0 bases and 6 bases, there was a span of 8 bases.

V and J are TRBV28 and TRBJ1-4; D possibly corresponds to TRBD1 (5 bases). In germline, CDR1 is MDHEN, CDR2 SYDVKM. There are 16 residues in the CDR3. Trimming left V 6 bases short and J 4 bases short, with 18 bases between. The CDR3 sequence: CASSRPPGPHNEKLFF. In DNA, the CDR3 is TGTGCCAGCAGCCGGCCACCGGGACCTCATAATGAAAAACTGTTTTTT.

The gene calls are TRBV7-3 and TRBJ1-2, with 10 bases identical to TRBD1. In germline, CDR1 is SGHTA, CDR2 FQGTGA. The CDR3 has 15 amino acids. The J segment lost 6 bases and the V segment lost 4 bases, leaving 8 bases of the junction unmatched. The CDR3 nucleotides are TGTGCCAGCAGCTCGCCGGGACAGGGGTACCATGGCTACACCTTC. Translating it yields CASSSPGQGYHGYTF.